The TCR beta chain described here comes from a study of shared clonotypes between healthy human individuals. It was roughly 210 ng DNA, tens of thousands of T cell genomes, that sorted-subset replicate PCRs used. The table came from immunoSEQ multiplex PCR; TCRdb's copy has only in-frame clones and leaves some out. The table lists 2 million to 3 million clones, 93% of them singletons, with more than 0.35% in the top ten. This CDR3 is built from 15 residues. The germline V and J ends were trimmed by 6 bases and 5 bases, with 18 bases remaining between them. The germline V gene encodes CDR1 SGHRS and CDR2 YFSETQ.

The receptor was isolated from a man younger than 35 in good health. Some clones in this sample may be carry-over from other donors' samples. The chain is built from TRBV5-1 and TRBJ2-1, with D hard to call. Sequencing was performed on naive CD4+ T cells from PBMCs. Stated subset: CD45RA+ positively selected. The CDR3 sequence is CASTPGAPNHNEQFF. CDR3 nucleotide sequence: TGCGCCAGCACCCCTGGAGCCCCGAACCACAATGAGCAGTTCTTC.